Sequencing of this TCR beta chain was carried out in a study of blood T cell repertoires in COVID-19. Trimming stripped 2 bases from V and 3 bases from J, with 5 bases between. Germline V CDR1 and CDR2: SGHRS, YFSETQ. This CDR3 comprises 13 residues. Original data processing: Nucleated cell counts were estimated from reference gene primer amplification. Sequenced by immunoSEQ multiplex PCR; TCRdb stores in-frame clones only, minus some. The DNA gave D and trimming, while V, J and clone size come from that table. The table includes approximately 28,000 clones, around 90% detected once. In this sample, this clone turned up once.

The TCR sequence derives from a man between 65 and 79 years old with active or convalescent COVID-19. Material: peripheral blood. This rearrangement joins TRBV5-1 to TRBJ1-4; no clear D gene. Here the CDR3 reads CASSFSANEKLFF. CDR3 DNA sequence: TGCGCCAGCAGCTTTTCGGCTAATGAAAAACTGTTTTTT.